Presented here are 31 T cell receptor beta chains from one specimen sequenced in a study of T-cell memory formation after mild COVID-19. TCRdb called the 5' RACE reads again in MiXCR, with one record for every CDR3 protein. The sample carries 200,000 to 250,000 distinct CDR3 sequences, roughly 10% recorded once. What was sequenced was PBMCs or a T cell subset sorted from them (not recorded which). All receptors derive from a man aged 18 to 29 who had mild COVID-19 (a few samples of this study predate the infection). Cell type and time point are not known.

The rearrangement joins TRBV12-3 or TRBV12-4 to TRBJ1-2; no clear D. Trimming removed 6 bases at V and 4 bases at J, with 12 bases between. The CDR3 consists of 13 residues. CDR3 DNA: TGTGCCAGCAGGCCCACCGAAGCCTATGGCTACACCTTC. Translating it yields CASRPTEAYGYTF.

This clonotype was found many times. V gene TRBV19 combines with J gene TRBJ1-5; the match to TRBD1 covers 12 bases. Looked up from germline, CDR1 is LNHDA and CDR2 is SQIVND (reference sequence). The CDR3 runs to 15 residues. Trimming at V came to 3 bases and at J to 8 bases, leaving 5 bases not matched to a gene. The CDR3 region is CASSMGTGGAEPQHF. CDR3 in DNA: TGTGCCAGTAGTATGGGGACAGGGGGCGCGGAGCCCCAGCATTTT.

This clonotype was seen more than once but under ten times. The rearrangement links TRBV7-2 to TRBJ2-3; D unclear. The germline gives CDR1 SGHTA, CDR2 FQGNSA. Deletions cut 0 bases from V and 4 bases from J, with 8 bases between. The length of the CDR3 is 14 residues. CDR3 coding DNA: TGTGCCAGCAGCTTAGCTGCAGCCCCAGATACGCAGTATTTT. It yields the protein CASSLAAAPDTQYF.

This clonotype was recorded at least ten times. The J gene is TRBJ1-1, the V gene TRBV5-1; D may be TRBD1 (5 bases). Germline CDR1 SGHRS, CDR2 YFSETQ. The V gene lost 4 bases and the J gene lost 4 bases, with 14 bases spanning the gap. The CDR3 spans 14 residues. For the CDR3, the DNA is TGCGCCAGCAGCATTCAGGGACTGAGCACTGAAGCTTTCTTT. Its translation is CASSIQGLSTEAFF.

A few counts support this clonotype. The chain recombines TRBV4-3 with TRBJ2-1; maybe TRBD1 (6 bases). The germline gives CDR1 LGHNA, CDR2 YSLEER. Trimming took 3 bases from V and 1 from J, leaving 10 bases between them. The CDR3 is 15 residues long. The CDR3 bases are TGCGCCAGCAGCCACCAGACAGGATCCTACAATGAGCAGTTCTTC. Translation gives CASSHQTGSYNEQFF.

This chain uses TRBV5-5 with TRBJ2-1, with D possibly called TRBD1 or TRBD2 (5 bases each). This CDR3 comprises 17 residues. Trimming cost V 2 bases and J 6 bases, with 21 bases left between them. Per germline, CDR1 SGHKS and CDR2 YYEKEE (reference sequence). Here the CDR3 reads CASSFEDMGRGVNEQFF. In DNA, the CDR3 is TGTGCCAGCAGCTTCGAGGACATGGGGAGAGGGGTCAATGAGCAGTTCTTC.

This clonotype was counted a few times. This chain joins TRBV4-3 and TRBJ2-4; no clear D. Trimming left V 0 bases short and J 2 bases short, with 8 bases between. CDR1 LGHNA and CDR2 YSLEER come from the germline V gene. The CDR3 runs 15 residues. This CDR3 reads CASSQDWVTKNIQYF. CDR3 sequence (DNA): TGCGCCAGCAGCCAAGATTGGGTAACCAAAAACATTCAGTACTTC.

Details on this clonotype: The junction and the germline gene differ at one end; a read error may be behind it. This rearrangement joins TRBV14 to TRBJ2-1; perhaps TRBD2 as D (6 bases). CDR1 is SGHDN and CDR2 is FVKESK in the germline V gene. CDR3 length equals 13 residues. CDR3 sequence (DNA): TGTGACAGCAGCCCGGGACTCTACAATGAGCAGTTCTTC. It translates to CDSSPGLYNEQFF.

This clonotype was observed a few times. The genes are TRBV19 and TRBJ1-5, with 8 bases matching TRBD1. V trimming: 8 bases; J trimming: 4 bases; junction bases outside the gene matches: 4. Germline V CDR1 and CDR2: LNHDA, SQIVND (reference sequence). The CDR3 is made up of 13 amino acids. The CDR3 region has the DNA TGTGCCAGTGGGACAGGATCAAATCAGCCCCAGCATTTT. Amino acids: CASGTGSNQPQHF.

This clonotype was counted a few times. The J gene is TRBJ2-2, the V gene TRBV28, with 7 positions matching TRBD1. V shed 6 bases and J 4 bases; nucleotides not matched to a gene: 8. In germline, CDR1 is MDHEN, CDR2 SYDVKM. The CDR3 has 15 residues. The CDR3 protein is CASRPGTVTTGELFF. CDR3 in DNA: TGTGCCAGCAGGCCCGGGACAGTAACCACCGGGGAGCTGTTTTTT.

This clonotype was observed a few times. The rearrangement joins TRBV20-1 to TRBJ1-2, with TRBD1 as a possible D gene (6 bases). V was cut by 0 bases and J by 7 bases, with 15 bases left in between. The CDR3 consists of 14 residues. Germline loops: CDR1 DFQATT, CDR2 SNEGSKA (reference sequence). CDR3 nucleotides: TGCAGTGCTAGAGAAATTGGCAGGGGCGCTGGCTACACCTTC. This gives the protein CSAREIGRGAGYTF.

This clonotype was picked up a small number of times. The V and J genes are TRBV5-1 and TRBJ2-2; the D gene is possibly TRBD2 (7 bases). V lost 4 bases and J 4 bases, leaving 17 bases between the germline ends. Germline assignment: CDR1 SGHRS and CDR2 YFSETQ. The CDR3 is 16 residues long. The CDR3 DNA is TGCGCCAGCAGCGCGAGGGGGGGGATGAGCACCGGGGAGCTGTTTTTT. This gives the protein CASSARGGMSTGELFF. The full variable domain, rest sourced from reference TRBV5-1 and TRBJ2-2, is KAGVTQTPRYLIKTRGQQVTLSCSPISGHRSVSWYQQTPGQGLQFLFEYFSETQRNKGNFPGRFSGRQFSNSRSEMNVSTLELGDSALYLCASSARGGMSTGELFFGEGSRLTVL.

This clonotype has only a few counts. This chain connects TRBV5-1 to TRBJ2-3; no clear D. The germline CDR1 and CDR2 sequences are SGHRS and YFSETQ. The germline V and J ends were trimmed by 4 bases and 4 bases, with 13 bases remaining between them. The CDR3 extends over 14 amino acids. The CDR3 nucleotides are TGCGCCAGCAGCCCCCCGGGTGTGCCAGATACGCAGTATTTT. Translated, it gives CASSPPGVPDTQYF. The variable domain in full, completed from reference TRBV5-1 and TRBJ2-3, reads KAGVTQTPRYLIKTRGQQVTLSCSPISGHRSVSWYQQTPGQGLQFLFEYFSETQRNKGNFPGRFSGRQFSNSRSEMNVSTLELGDSALYLCASSPPGVPDTQYFGPGTRLTVL.

This clonotype has only a few counts. The gene calls are TRBV18 and TRBJ2-5; D remains unclear. The V gene lost 2 bases and the J gene lost 2 bases, with 3 bases spanning the gap. The CDR3 spans 12 residues. CDR1 is KGHSH and CDR2 is LQKENI in the germline V gene. This chain's CDR3 is CASSPEQETQYF. In DNA form, the CDR3 reads TGTGCCAGCTCACCAGAGCAAGAGACCCAGTACTTC. Drawing the rest from reference TRBV18 and TRBJ2-5, the complete variable domain is NAGVMQNPRHLVRRRGQEARLRCSPMKGHSHVYWYRQLPEEGLKFMVYLQKENIIDESGMPKERFSAEFPKEGPSILRIQQVVRGDSAAYFCASSPEQETQYFGPGTRLLVL.

This clonotype was detected only a few times. This chain connects TRBV5-1 to TRBJ2-7; TRBD1 agrees at 11 bases. The CDR3 loop spans 18 amino acids. Looked up from germline, CDR1 is SGHRS and CDR2 is YFSETQ. The V and J ends lost 0 bases and 3 bases, in that order; junction bases with no gene match: 11. CDR3 amino acids: CASSLAGTGGLGDYEQYV. The CDR3 DNA is TGCGCCAGCAGCTTGGCCGGGACAGGGGGACTCGGTGACTACGAGCAGTACGTC.

The chain recombines TRBV4-1 with TRBJ2-5; 7 bases match TRBD1. The V and J ends lost 2 bases and 1 base, in that order; junction bases with no gene match: 1. The CDR3 spans 14 residues. The V gene's germline CDR1 is MGHRA and CDR2 YSYEKL. The CDR3 region has the DNA TGCGCCAGCAGCCAACGACAGGGCCAAGAGACCCAGTACTTC. This translates into CASSQRQGQETQYF.

The V gene is TRBV6-6, the J gene TRBJ2-7; 8 bases line up with TRBD1. The CDR3 has 13 amino acids. The germline gives CDR1 MNHNY, CDR2 SVGAGI (reference sequence). The junction had 8 bases not matched to a gene; V was cut back by 5 bases and J by 8 bases. The CDR3 here is CASSIGQGLKQYV. For the CDR3, the DNA is TGTGCCAGCAGTATCGGACAGGGCTTAAAGCAGTACGTC.

This clonotype was observed a handful of times. The chain uses TRBV5-1 and TRBJ1-1; maybe TRBD1 (6 bases). Germline V gives CDR1 SGHRS, CDR2 YFSETQ. Trimming removed 3 bases at V and 4 bases at J, with 13 bases between. CDR3 length: 14 amino acids. CDR3 residues: CASSWQGYGTEAFF. CDR3 DNA: TGCGCCAGCAGCTGGCAGGGGTACGGCACTGAAGCTTTCTTT.

The V and J genes are TRBV4-3 and TRBJ1-2; 7 positions agree with TRBD1. J lost 4 bases, V lost 1 base, and 6 bases had no gene match. Germline assignment: CDR1 LGHNA and CDR2 YSLEER. There are 15 residues in the CDR3. CDR3 sequence (DNA): TGCGCCAGCAGCCAAGGACAGGGCACAACCTATGGCTACACCTTC. As protein: CASSQGQGTTYGYTF.

The chain couples TRBV10-2 to TRBJ2-7; no clear D gene. This CDR3 has 13 residues. Germline CDR1 is WSHSY and CDR2 is SAAADI. The germline V and J ends were trimmed by 0 bases and 6 bases, with 9 bases remaining between them. CDR3 coding DNA: TGCGCCAGCAGTGAGTCCCTTGGATCCGAGCAGTACTTC. Amino acids: CASSESLGSEQYF.

This clonotype occurred a few times. The rearrangement uses TRBV12-3 or TRBV12-4 and TRBJ2-7, with D possibly matching TRBD2 (6 bases). The V and J ends lost 8 bases and 6 bases respectively, with 11 bases between them. The CDR3 totals 11 residues. Here the CDR3 DNA reads TGTGCCAGCGGGAGGCTCGGCGAGCAGTACGTC. Protein product: CASGRLGEQYV.

There are many counts of this clonotype. The CDR3 nucleotides are TGTGCCAGCAGCTCAAACCTAAACACTGAAGCTTTCTTT. Translated, it gives CASSSNLNTEAFF. The chain uses TRBV7-2 and TRBJ1-1; D gene uncertain. Germline V lookup: CDR1 SGHTA, CDR2 FQGNSA. This CDR3 comprises 13 residues. Trimming left V 4 bases short and J 2 bases short, with 8 bases between.

The sample holds a few counts of this clonotype. This chain connects TRBV6-5 to TRBJ1-3; TRBD1 aligns across 9 bases. Germline V gene data show CDR1 as MNHEY and CDR2 as SVGAGI. The length of the CDR3 is 17 residues. V dropped 5 bases and J dropped 4; count of bases not matched to a gene: 12. In DNA, the CDR3 is TGTGCCAGCAGTCGCTCTGGACAGGGGATGAGGGGAAACACCATATATTTT. Protein: CASSRSGQGMRGNTIYF.

This clonotype appeared a few times. The chain recombines TRBV7-6 with TRBJ1-4; no clear D gene. Per the germline V gene, CDR1 is SGHVS and CDR2 is FNYEAQ. The CDR3 spans 14 residues. Trimming took 7 bases from V and 8 from J, leaving 17 bases between them. The CDR3 loop is CASTPFASSEKLFF. CDR3 coding DNA: TGTGCCAGCACCCCCTTTGCGTCATCCGAAAAACTGTTTTTT.

The chain carries TRBV10-1 and TRBJ2-2, with D uncertain. This CDR3 spans 15 amino acids. The V and J ends lost 3 bases and 6 bases respectively, with 14 bases between them. Germline CDR1 WNHNN, CDR2 SYGVQD (reference sequence). The CDR3 DNA sequence: TGCGCCAGCAGTGATTCGTTGGGGTCGGCCGGGGAGCTGTTTTTT. Amino acids: CASSDSLGSAGELFF.

This clonotype was counted only a few times. The chain employs TRBV5-1 and TRBJ2-5, with 9 bases identical to TRBD1. V dropped 4 bases and J dropped 5; count of bases not matched to a gene: 9. The CDR3 consists of 15 residues. Germline CDR1 reads SGHRS; CDR2 reads YFSETQ. The CDR3 DNA follows: TGCGCCAGCAGCCCCACAGGGGGCCCGGAGGAGACCCAGTACTTC. Its protein product is CASSPTGGPEETQYF.

V gene TRBV5-6 combines with J gene TRBJ1-5; 7 bases align to TRBD1. The germline CDR1 and CDR2 sequences are SGHDT and YYEEEE. The CDR3 totals 13 residues. After removal of 3 bases from V and 7 bases from J, the junction contained 4 bases not matched to a gene. CDR3 region: CASSSDRRQPQHF. CDR3 DNA sequence: TGTGCCAGCAGCTCGGACAGGCGGCAGCCCCAGCATTTT.

This clonotype was observed many times. CDR3 DNA sequence: TGTGCCAGCAGTTTAATAGCGGGGGGCGGGGATACGCAGTATTTT. The encoded protein is CASSLIAGGGDTQYF. This sequence joins TRBV12-3 or TRBV12-4 and TRBJ2-3; 10 bases line up with TRBD2. This CDR3 is built from 15 residues. Trimming cost V 2 bases and J 6 bases; bases outside gene matches: 5.

This clonotype has at least ten counts. The chain recombines TRBV5-1 with TRBJ2-1; 11 positions match TRBD2. This CDR3 has 15 residues. The V and J ends lost 5 bases and 3 bases, in that order; junction bases with no gene match: 4. Germline CDR1 reads SGHRS; CDR2 reads YFSETQ. The CDR3 sequence: CASRHSGGDYNEQFF. The CDR3 DNA follows: TGCGCCAGCAGGCATAGCGGGGGGGACTACAATGAGCAGTTCTTC.

In its sample, this clonotype was seen many times. The chain is built from TRBV5-1 and TRBJ1-2, with 7 nucleotides matching TRBD1. The J segment lost 4 bases and the V segment lost 5 bases, leaving 8 bases of the junction unmatched. The germline gives CDR1 SGHRS, CDR2 YFSETQ. This CDR3 has 14 residues. This chain's CDR3 is CASRTGQLTYGYTF. CDR3 DNA sequence: TGCGCCAGCAGAACGGGACAGTTGACCTATGGCTACACCTTC.

The chain uses TRBV16 and TRBJ1-6; D uncertain. Looked up from germline, CDR1 is KGHSY and CDR2 is FQNENV. The ends were cut back, 4 bases at V and 10 bases at J, with 11 bases in the middle. This CDR3 has 13 amino acids. The CDR3 loop reads CASSPTRESPLHF. Here the CDR3 DNA reads TGTGCCAGCAGCCCCACCCGGGAGTCACCCCTCCACTTT.